This T cell receptor (beta chain) was sequenced during a study of T cell repertoires in cytomegalovirus infection. As for the study in general: Recently identified HLA-C-restricted CMV epitopes were used, and well-studied HLA-B-restricted CMV epitopes were used as well.

TCRdb itself ran the reads through MiXCR, one entry per CDR3 protein. The table has some 500,000 distinct CDR3 sequences, 30% to 40% seen once. Broader study findings: Carriers of CMV and the relevant HLA type were discriminated by public TCR beta frequency.

Germline lookup yields CDR1 MNHEY and CDR2 SVGEGT. This CDR3 comprises 15 residues. Trimming took off 5 bases at V and 2 bases at J, with 13 bases between the two ends. This clonotype occurred a few times. Its antigen is as yet unknown. The sequence came from a human donor in good health (CMV status not recorded). Some clones in this sample may be carry-over from other donors' samples. The chain couples TRBV6-2 or TRBV6-3 to TRBJ1-3; a possible D gene is TRBD1 (6 bases). The material was cultured PBMCs, obtained from culture after CMV antigen stimulation. The CDR3 loop reads CASSPQGGPGNTIYF. The CDR3 nucleotides are TGTGCCAGCAGTCCACAGGGAGGACCTGGAAACACCATATATTTT.